Following are 21 T cell receptor beta chains from one sample sequenced in a study of CD8+ T cells in alopecia areata. RNA was extracted and reverse transcribed into cDNA as the sequencing template. Assay: immunoSEQ multiplex PCR; the TCRdb copy retains only in-frame clones and omits some. The sample records some 180,000 clones, 45% to 70% being singletons. Sequencing was carried out using CD8+ T cells sorted from blood. The receptor source for this set is a human donor in good health.

V usage is TRBV29-1 and J usage is TRBJ1-4; weak D call: TRBD1 (6 bases). The CDR3 totals 13 residues. CDR1 and CDR2 (germline): SQVTM, ANQGSEA. Trimming removed 4 bases from V and 5 bases from J, with 11 bases in between. CDR3 nucleotide sequence: TGCAGCGTTGCGGACAGCGGGAATGAAAAACTGTTTTTT. Translation gives CSVADSGNEKLFF.

This sequence joins TRBV29-1 and TRBJ2-5; 9 bases align to TRBD2. V was pared by 4 bases and J by 1 base, with 7 bases of the junction left unmatched. The CDR3 totals 15 residues. The germline CDR1 and CDR2 sequences are SQVTM and ANQGSEA. The CDR3 DNA sequence: TGCAGCGTTGTACCCGTGACTAGCGGCCAAGAGACCCAGTACTTC. Encoded protein: CSVVPVTSGQETQYF.

This clone came up a few times. V and J are TRBV13 and TRBJ1-2; D not resolved. The V gene lost 4 bases and the J gene lost 7 bases, with 13 bases spanning the gap. The CDR3 consists of 13 residues. CDR1 PRHDT and CDR2 FYEKMQ come from the germline V gene (reference sequence). The CDR3 is CASSYLGSGGYTF. The CDR3 nucleotides are TGTGCCAGCAGCTACCTCGGCAGCGGTGGCTACACCTTC.

The chain joins TRBV13 to TRBJ2-5; 7 bases map to TRBD1. V lost 7 bases to trimming and J lost 4 bases; unmatched junction nucleotides: 12. The CDR3 has 15 residues. The germline CDR1 and CDR2 sequences are PRHDT and FYEKMQ (reference sequence). Here the CDR3 reads CASTLGQQRRETQYF. CDR3 nucleotides: TGTGCCAGCACACTGGGACAGCAAAGACGAGAGACCCAGTACTTC.

The chain employs TRBV2 and TRBJ2-7, with TRBD1 identical over 8 bases. V lost 8 bases to trimming and J lost 2 bases; unmatched junction nucleotides: 8. The germline V gene encodes CDR1 SNHLY and CDR2 FYNNEI. The CDR3 consists of 14 residues. As DNA, the CDR3 is TGTGCCAGCGGGTTCGGACAGGGCCCCTACGAGCAGTACTTC. It yields the protein CASGFGQGPYEQYF.

The chain uses TRBV23-1 and TRBJ2-5; D may be TRBD1 (7 bases). TRBV23-1 belongs to the ORF category, with a function that is uncertain. The V and J ends lost 3 bases and 5 bases respectively, with 28 bases between them. This CDR3 region has 19 residues. In nucleotides, the CDR3 is TGCGCCAGCAGTCATCGGGGGACAGATACTAGTCCCATCCGGGAGACCCAGTACTTC. It codes for CASSHRGTDTSPIRETQYF.

As concerns this clone: This sample also contains other DNA sequences that code for the same CDR3. The chain carries TRBV7-9 and TRBJ2-7; D not resolved. The CDR3 totals 12 residues. The germline V gene has CDR1 SEHNR and CDR2 FQNEAQ (reference sequence). The V gene lost 4 bases and the J gene lost 0 bases, with 4 bases spanning the gap. In nucleotides, the CDR3 is TGTGCCAGCAGCTCGAGCTCCTACGAGCAGTACTTC. This gives the protein CASSSSSYEQYF.

The chain recombines TRBV2 with TRBJ2-7; no clear D gene. From germline, CDR1 is SNHLY and CDR2 FYNNEI. The length of the CDR3 is 12 residues. V shed 4 bases and J shed 5 bases, with 9 bases lying between them. The CDR3 loop reads CASSGLRHEQYF. In DNA form, the CDR3 reads TGTGCCAGCAGTGGGTTGAGGCACGAGCAGTACTTC.

This clone was counted between two and nine times. V is TRBV7-2 and J is TRBJ2-1; D ambiguous. Germline CDR1 reads SGHTA; CDR2 reads FQGNSA. The CDR3 runs to 15 residues. With 0 bases removed from V and 6 bases from J, the gap between germline ends came to 12 bases. The CDR3 reads CASSLAGRETNEQFF. Here the CDR3 DNA reads TGTGCCAGCAGCTTAGCTGGTCGAGAAACCAATGAGCAGTTCTTC.

This clone was seen a single time. The CDR3 sequence: CSARINTEAFF. Written as DNA, the CDR3 is TGCAGCGCCCGAATAAACACTGAAGCTTTCTTT. The chain links TRBV29-1 to TRBJ1-1, with no clear D. The CDR3 consists of 11 residues. Trimming removed 7 bases from V and 2 bases from J, with 8 bases in between. In germline, CDR1 is SQVTM, CDR2 ANQGSEA.

CDR3 DNA sequence: TGTGCCAGCAGAAGACCCCCCGAAGCTTTCTTT. Its translation is CASRRPPEAFF. The rearrangement links TRBV19 to TRBJ1-1; D gene unclear. This CDR3 has 11 residues. Germline V gene lookup returns CDR1 LNHDA and CDR2 SQIVND (reference sequence). V was pared by 9 bases and J by 8 bases, with 13 bases between.

This clone has only a few counts. The rearrangement joins TRBV12-5 to TRBJ1-1, with D uncertain. With 5 bases removed from V and 0 bases from J, the gap between germline ends came to 10 bases. CDR1 and CDR2 (germline): LGHNT, FRNRAP. The CDR3 is 14 amino acids. CDR3 bases: TGTGCTAGTGGTCTGGGAAACTTGAACACTGAAGCTTTCTTT. Its translation is CASGLGNLNTEAFF.

This clone was counted between two and nine times. The CDR3 spells CARPYGNTGELFF. For the CDR3, the DNA is TGTGCCAGACCATACGGGAACACCGGGGAGCTGTTTTTT. The rearrangement links TRBV7-9 to TRBJ2-2; D unclear. This CDR3 spans 13 amino acids. Germline assignment: CDR1 SEHNR and CDR2 FQNEAQ (reference sequence). Between the trimmed V and J ends, which lost 9 bases and 1 base, there was a span of 9 bases.

The chain carries TRBV2 and TRBJ2-1; 8 bases map to TRBD1. Germline V gene sequence: CDR1 SNHLY, CDR2 FYNNEI. V was clipped by 5 bases and J by 4 bases; unmatched bases: 10. The CDR3 loop spans 16 amino acids. For the CDR3, the DNA is TGTGCCAGCAGTTATAATCTAGGGACAGGTTACAATGAGCAGTTCTTC. Its translation is CASSYNLGTGYNEQFF.

This sequence joins TRBV5-1 and TRBJ2-1; TRBD1 matches 10 bases. The germline gives CDR1 SGHRS, CDR2 YFSETQ. CDR3 size: 17 residues. With V trimmed by 0 bases and J by 1 base, 4 bases remained unmatched. CDR3 in amino acids: CASSLGDRGSSYNEQFF. For the CDR3, the DNA is TGCGCCAGCAGCTTGGGGGACAGGGGTTCATCCTACAATGAGCAGTTCTTC.

This chain connects TRBV2 to TRBJ2-5; a weak D match, TRBD2 (6 bases). CDR3 length: 13 amino acids. Between the trimmed V and J ends, which lost 7 bases and 5 bases, there was a span of 14 bases. Germline V gives CDR1 SNHLY, CDR2 FYNNEI. The chain's CDR3 is CASIAGGEETQYF. CDR3 bases: TGTGCCAGCATCGCTGGAGGGGAGGAGACCCAGTACTTC.

The table lists this clone with many counts. The rearrangement joins TRBV6-4 to TRBJ2-3; 11 bases are shared with TRBD2. The germline gives CDR1 MRHNA, CDR2 SNTAGT. The CDR3 loop spans 15 amino acids. Trimming at V came to 3 bases and at J to 4 bases, leaving 3 bases not matched to a gene. CDR3 residues: CASSDTSGGSDTQYF. CDR3 DNA: TGTGCCAGCAGTGATACTAGCGGGGGATCAGATACGCAGTATTTT.

The chain recombines TRBV13 with TRBJ1-2; D remains ambiguous. V was shortened by 0 bases and J by 4 bases, with 6 bases between the two germline ends. The CDR3 sequence is 13 residues long. Looked up from germline, CDR1 is PRHDT and CDR2 is FYEKMQ (reference sequence). The chain's CDR3 is CASSLGSSYGYTF. CDR3 nucleotide sequence: TGTGCCAGCAGCTTAGGATCTAGCTATGGCTACACCTTC.

This sequence joins TRBV4-1 and TRBJ2-3; a possible D gene is TRBD2 (8 bases). The ends were cut back, 7 bases at V and 0 bases at J, with 20 bases in the middle. Germline CDR1 and CDR2: MGHRA and YSYEKL. The CDR3 is 17 residues long. CDR3 protein: CASTRGASGFSTDTQYF. The CDR3 bases are TGCGCCAGCACCAGGGGGGCTAGCGGGTTTAGCACAGATACGCAGTATTTT.

V gene TRBV7-9 combines with J gene TRBJ2-3; 12 bases line up with TRBD2. The CDR3 extends over 17 amino acids. Germline V gene data show CDR1 as SEHNR and CDR2 as FQNEAQ (reference sequence). V lost 8 bases and J lost 1; bases outside the gene matches: 10. The CDR3 loop is CASDTLAGGPRTDTQYF. DNA of the CDR3: TGTGCCAGCGACACCCTAGCGGGGGGGCCCCGCACAGATACGCAGTATTTT. The full variable domain, its missing parts supplied by reference TRBV7-9 and TRBJ2-3, is DTGVSQNPRHKITKRGQNVTFRCDPISEHNRLYWYRQTLGQGPEFLTYFQNEAQLEKSRLLSDRFSAERPKGSFSTLEIQRTEQGDSAMYLCASDTLAGGPRTDTQYFGPGTRLTVL.

The gene calls are TRBV4-1 and TRBJ1-2; TRBD1 matches at 7 bases. In germline, CDR1 is MGHRA, CDR2 YSYEKL. CDR3 length: 15 amino acids. The V and J ends lost 3 bases and 5 bases, in that order; junction bases with no gene match: 9. In DNA, the CDR3 is TGCGCCAGCAGCCACCCCGGGGACAGATCTTATGGCTACACCTTC. Protein product: CASSHPGDRSYGYTF.